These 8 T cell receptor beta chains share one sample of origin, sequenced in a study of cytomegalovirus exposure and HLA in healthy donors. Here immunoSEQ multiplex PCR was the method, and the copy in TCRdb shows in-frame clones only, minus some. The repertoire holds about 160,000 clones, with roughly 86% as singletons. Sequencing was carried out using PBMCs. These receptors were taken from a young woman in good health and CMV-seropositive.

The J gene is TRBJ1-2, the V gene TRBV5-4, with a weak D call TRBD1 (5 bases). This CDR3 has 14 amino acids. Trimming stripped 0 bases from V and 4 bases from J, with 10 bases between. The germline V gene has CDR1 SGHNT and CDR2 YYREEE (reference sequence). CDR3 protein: CASSLDRTFYGYTF. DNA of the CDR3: TGTGCCAGCAGCTTGGACAGGACCTTCTATGGCTACACCTTC.

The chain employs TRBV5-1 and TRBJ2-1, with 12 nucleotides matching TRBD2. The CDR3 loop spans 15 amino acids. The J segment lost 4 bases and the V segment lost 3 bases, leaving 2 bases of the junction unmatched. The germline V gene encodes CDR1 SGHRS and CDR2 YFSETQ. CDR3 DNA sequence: TGCGCCAGCAGCTCGACTAGCGGGAGTTACAATGAGCAGTTCTTC. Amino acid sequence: CASSSTSGSYNEQFF.

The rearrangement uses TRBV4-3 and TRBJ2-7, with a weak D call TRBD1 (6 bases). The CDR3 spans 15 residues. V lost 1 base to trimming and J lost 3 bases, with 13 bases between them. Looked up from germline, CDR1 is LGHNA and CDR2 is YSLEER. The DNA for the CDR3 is TGCGCCAGCAGCCAAGGGTGGGACACTCGCTACGAGCAGTACTTC. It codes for CASSQGWDTRYEQYF.

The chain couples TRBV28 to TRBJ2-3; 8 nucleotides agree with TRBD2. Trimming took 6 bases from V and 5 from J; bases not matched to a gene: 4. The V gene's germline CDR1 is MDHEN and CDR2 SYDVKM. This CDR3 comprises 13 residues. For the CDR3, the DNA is TGTGCCAGCAGCTCCGGGACTAGAGATACGCAGTATTTT. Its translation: CASSSGTRDTQYF.

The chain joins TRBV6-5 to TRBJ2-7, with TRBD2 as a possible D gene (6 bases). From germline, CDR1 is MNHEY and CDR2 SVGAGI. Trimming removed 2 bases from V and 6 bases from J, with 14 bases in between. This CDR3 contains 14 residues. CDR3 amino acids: CASSYEDRGFEQYF. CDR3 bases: TGTGCCAGCAGTTACGAGGATCGGGGGTTCGAGCAGTACTTC.

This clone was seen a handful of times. The CDR3 nucleotides are TGTGCCAGCAGGACTAGCGGGAGGTCCCTATCCTACGAGCAGTACTTC. Translated, it gives CASRTSGRSLSYEQYF. The chain carries TRBV27 and TRBJ2-7; 13 bases fit TRBD2. Losses at the gene ends were 6 bases for V and 1 base for J; bases not matched to a gene: 6. This CDR3 comprises 16 residues. Germline CDR1 and CDR2: MNHEY and SMNVEV (reference sequence).

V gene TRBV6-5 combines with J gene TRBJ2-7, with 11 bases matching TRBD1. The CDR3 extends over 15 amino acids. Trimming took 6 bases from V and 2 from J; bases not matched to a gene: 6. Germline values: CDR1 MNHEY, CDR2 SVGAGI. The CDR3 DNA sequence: TGTGCCAGCAGCCGCGGGACAGGGGGAACCTACGAGCAGTACTTC. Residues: CASSRGTGGTYEQYF.

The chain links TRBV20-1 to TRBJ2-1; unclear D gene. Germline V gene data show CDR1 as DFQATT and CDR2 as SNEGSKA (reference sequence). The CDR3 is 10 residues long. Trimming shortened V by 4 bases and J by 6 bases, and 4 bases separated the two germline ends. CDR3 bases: TGCAGTGCTACCTTCAATGAGCAGTTCTTC. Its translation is CSATFNEQFF.